The sample holds a few counts of the clone carrying this TCR beta chain. A mixed TRB-A/B primer pool amplified rearranged TRB by multiplex touch-down PCR. One entry per CDR3 protein results from TCRdb running MiXCR on the multiplex PCR reads. The sample lists more than 2,000 distinct CDR3 sequences; 30% to 40% were seen once. These data originate in a study of T cell repertoires in aging, cancer and after chemotherapy. This CDR3 is built from 14 residues. Deletions cut 3 bases from V and 2 bases from J, with 8 bases between. Peripheral blood genomic DNA, not sorted cells or RNA, was the template. Material for sequencing was blood. The rearrangement uses TRBV12-3 or TRBV12-4 and TRBJ1-5; no definite D call. The receptor comes from a human donor with a solid tumor. DNA of the CDR3: TGTGCCAGCAGTTTCCTTATAGGCAATCAGCCCCAGCATTTT. It specifies CASSFLIGNQPQHF.